This T cell receptor (beta chain) is drawn from a study of blood T cell repertoires in COVID-19. On the study more broadly: Some COVID-19 samples were acute and others convalescent; all came from the United States, Italy and Spain. From T cells, B-cell-depleted T cells, or PBMCs came the material, which was cDNA or gDNA.

This CDR3 has 14 amino acids. The V end lost 4 bases, the J end lost 5 bases, and 11 bases lay between the germline ends. Germline loops: CDR1 MNHEY, CDR2 SMNVEV (reference sequence). As processed by the authors: Estimates of nucleated cell counts were drawn from the amplification of reference gene primers. The protocol was immunoSEQ multiplex PCR, while the TCRdb copy is restricted to in-frame clones and leaves out a portion. The DNA gave D and trimming, while V, J and clone size come from that table. Of roughly 250,000 clones listed, 65% to 85% are singletons. The chain couples TRBV27 to TRBJ2-2; a weak D match, TRBD2 (7 bases). The receptor was isolated from a woman aged 40 to 50 with active or convalescent COVID-19. Input material: peripheral blood. CDR3 coding DNA: TGTGCCAGCAGTTCGGGGGGCTGGACCGGGGAGCTGTTTTTT. Its protein product is CASSSGGWTGELFF.